The 5 T cell receptor beta chains presented below share a single source sample, sequenced in a study of blood T cell repertoires in COVID-19. Clones were sequenced by immunoSEQ multiplex PCR, and TCRdb holds only the in-frame ones, with some missing. The table has around 60,000 clones, nearly 90% seen once. Material: peripheral blood. The receptors derive from a man aged 55 to 70 with active COVID-19.

J is TRBJ2-7 and V is TRBV6-2 or TRBV6-3; D ambiguous. V shed 2 bases and J shed 0 bases, with 14 bases lying between them. The CDR3 extends over 16 amino acids. Per germline, CDR1 MNHEY and CDR2 SVGEGT. Here the CDR3 DNA reads TGTGCCAGCAGTTACATGCGTGCGTCTAGCTCCTACGAGCAGTACTTC. Encoded protein: CASSYMRASSSYEQYF.

The chain combines TRBV10-3 with TRBJ2-1; D remains unclear. Germline values: CDR1 ENHRY, CDR2 SYGVKD. V was clipped by 4 bases and J by 6 bases, with 16 bases between them. The CDR3 runs to 15 residues. The CDR3 protein is CAISGPSFRGNEQFF. The CDR3 bases are TGTGCCATCAGTGGACCGAGCTTTAGAGGCAATGAGCAGTTCTTC.

This clone appeared once. The V and J genes are TRBV5-1 and TRBJ1-2; the D gene is possibly TRBD1 (5 bases). Per germline, CDR1 SGHRS and CDR2 YFSETQ. Trimming removed 0 bases from V and 7 bases from J, with 19 bases in between. The CDR3 has 16 amino acids. The CDR3 bases are TGCGCCAGCAGCTTGGCCGGGGCGGGGGGACCTTTTGGCTACACCTTC. Protein: CASSLAGAGGPFGYTF.

The gene calls are TRBV6-5 and TRBJ2-1; TRBD2 matches at 13 bases. This CDR3 comprises 15 residues. V gave up 6 bases and J gave up 9 bases; unmatched junction bases: 8. Germline V gene data show CDR1 as MNHEY and CDR2 as SVGAGI. The CDR3 region is CASRRTSGRALEQFF. CDR3 nucleotides: TGTGCCAGCAGACGAACTAGCGGGAGGGCCCTTGAGCAGTTCTTC.

This chain joins TRBV5-1 and TRBJ1-4; 10 nucleotides align to TRBD1. The CDR3 is 16 amino acids. Trimming removed 4 bases from V and 0 bases from J; junction bases left unmatched: 3. Germline CDR1 and CDR2: SGHRS and YFSETQ. CDR3 in DNA: TGCGCCAGCAGCACGGGACAGGGGCCAACTAATGAAAAACTGTTTTTT. Protein sequence: CASSTGQGPTNEKLFF. Variable domain in full (rest from reference TRBV5-1 and TRBJ1-4): KAGVTQTPRYLIKTRGQQVTLSCSPISGHRSVSWYQQTPGQGLQFLFEYFSETQRNKGNFPGRFSGRQFSNSRSEMNVSTLELGDSALYLCASSTGQGPTNEKLFFGSGTQLSVL.